This is a list of T cell receptor beta chains from one sample in a study of T cell responses to AZD1222 COVID-19 vaccine. Method: immunoSEQ multiplex PCR; TCRdb's copy keeps in-frame clones and lacks some. The sample comprises about 130,000 clones, 80% to 90% of which are singletons, and around 1.6% rests with the top ten. The source was peripheral blood, collected on day 0 of AZD1222 vaccination. Source of these receptors: an adult in good health. CDR3s include the opening cysteine and the closing phenylalanine or tryptophan. D genes are given only for firm matches. Expanded clones are given a class, and other clones once, few, many or no size at all.

TRBV6-5	.	TRBJ1-4	few	CASKDGGWNEKLFF	TGTGCCAGCAAAGACGGGGGATGGAATGAAAAACTGTTTTTT
TRBV15	.	TRBJ1-2	.	CATSPRREGGYTF	TGTGCCACCAGCCCACGCAGGGAGGGAGGCTACACCTTC
TRBV7-3	TRBD1	TRBJ1-2	.	CASSLTPGGSGYTF	TGTGCCAGCAGCTTAACTCCAGGGGGAAGTGGCTACACCTTC
TRBV12-3/TRBV12-4	.	TRBJ1-2	.	CASSLGVDYGYTF	TGTGCCAGCAGTTTAGGGGTGGACTATGGCTACACCTTC
TRBV4-2	.	TRBJ2-2	.	CASSHTRGELFF	TGTGCCAGCAGCCACACCCGCGGGGAGCTGTTTTTT
TRBV7-7	.	TRBJ1-1	.	CASSLQENTEAFF	TGTGCTAGCAGCTTACAAGAGAACACTGAAGCTTTCTTT
TRBV7-8	.	TRBJ2-2	.	CASSFMPRGRRTGELFF	TGTGCCAGCAGCTTCATGCCCAGGGGGAGGCGCACCGGGGAGCTGTTTTTT
TRBV6-5	TRBD1	TRBJ2-7	.	CASSTRGDREDEQYF	TGTGCCAGCAGTACCCGGGGGGACAGGGAAGACGAGCAGTACTTC
TRBV24-1	TRBD2	TRBJ2-1	.	CATSDSGTSGRYNEQFF	TGTGCCACCAGTGACTCCGGGACTAGCGGGAGGTACAATGAGCAGTTCTTC
TRBV7-6	.	TRBJ2-7	.	CASSLGRFRAIGSEQYF	TGTGCCAGCAGCTTAGGTCGCTTTAGGGCAATCGGGTCCGAGCAGTACTTC
TRBV7-8	.	TRBJ1-2	.	CASSYHGGYTF	TGTGCCAGCAGCTACCATGGAGGCTACACCTTC
TRBV7-3	.	TRBJ2-1	.	CASSSPPGTNEQFF	TGTGCCAGCAGCTCCCCTCCCGGGACCAATGAGCAGTTCTTC
TRBV7-9	.	TRBJ1-6	.	CASSLSGLKNSPLHF	TGTGCCAGCAGCTTATCCGGACTTAAAAATTCACCCCTCCACTTT
TRBV3-1/TRBV3-2	.	TRBJ1-5	.	CASSQASTGRGQPQHF	TGTGCCAGCAGCCAAGCATCCACAGGGAGGGGACAGCCCCAGCATTTT
TRBV7-2	.	TRBJ1-2	.	CASTAGSGVYRYTF	TGTGCCAGCACCGCCGGATCAGGGGTCTACCGCTACACCTTC